The 10 T cell receptor beta chains listed next were all sequenced from one sample in a study of T cell responses to AZD1222 COVID-19 vaccine. Using immunoSEQ multiplex PCR, the repertoire was profiled, and TCRdb retains in-frame clones only, with some absent. The data show around 150,000 clones, with roughly nine tenths seen just once and roughly 7.5% held by the top ten. Source: peripheral blood, taken 28 days after the second dose of the MenACWY control vaccine. Source of these receptors: an adult who received the MenACWY meningococcal vaccine as a control.

The chain carries TRBV29-1 and TRBJ2-2, with 9 bases lining up with TRBD1. Losses at the gene ends were 6 bases for V and 4 bases for J; bases not matched to a gene: 6. The CDR3 length is 14 residues. In germline, CDR1 is SQVTM, CDR2 ANQGSEA. CDR3 sequence (DNA): TGCAGCGTGGAACAGGGGGCCGGCACCGGGGAGCTGTTTTTT. Residues: CSVEQGAGTGELFF.

The rearrangement links TRBV4-3 to TRBJ1-2; D is uncertain. Germline lookup yields CDR1 LGHNA and CDR2 YSLEER. The CDR3 is 13 amino acids. V shed 0 bases and J shed 4 bases, with 6 bases lying between them. For the CDR3, the DNA is TGCGCCAGCAGCCAAGATAACGCCTATGGCTACACCTTC. This translates into CASSQDNAYGYTF.

The chain is built from TRBV7-2 and TRBJ2-5, with 11 bases aligning to TRBD2. Trimming at V came to 5 bases and at J to 5 bases, leaving 13 bases not matched to a gene. Germline V gene data show CDR1 as SGHTA and CDR2 as FQGNSA. This CDR3 region has 17 residues. The CDR3 reads CASSVETVAGGYETQYF. CDR3 sequence (DNA): TGTGCCAGCAGCGTAGAAACTGTAGCGGGGGGGTATGAGACCCAGTACTTC.

This clone has a single count. The V and J genes are TRBV15 and TRBJ2-7; 10 nucleotides agree with TRBD1. The CDR3 covers 13 residues. Trimming took 8 bases from V and 5 from J; bases not matched to a gene: 6. Germline loops: CDR1 LNHNV, CDR2 YYDKDF (reference sequence). CDR3 residues: CATGTGVFHEQYF. In DNA, the CDR3 is TGTGCCACCGGGACAGGGGTTTTCCACGAGCAGTACTTC.

The chain is built from TRBV5-4 and TRBJ1-4, with TRBD1 identical over 9 bases. The germline gives CDR1 SGHNT, CDR2 YYREEE (reference sequence). This CDR3 has 16 residues. J lost 3 bases, V lost 3 bases, and 6 bases had no gene match. The CDR3 here is CASSSSGQGPNEKLFF. The DNA for the CDR3 is TGTGCCAGCAGCTCCTCGGGACAGGGCCCTAATGAAAAACTGTTTTTT.

The genes are TRBV5-1 and TRBJ1-2, with TRBD1 identical over 7 bases. Germline CDR1 and CDR2: SGHRS and YFSETQ. The CDR3 is made up of 15 amino acids. The V and J ends lost 4 bases and 1 base, in that order; junction bases with no gene match: 7. DNA for the CDR3: TGCGCCAGCAGCCGGACAGGTCGGGGTAACTATGGCTACACCTTC. This codes for CASSRTGRGNYGYTF.

V gene TRBV18 combines with J gene TRBJ1-4; D possibly corresponds to TRBD1 (6 bases). Trimming took 6 bases from V and 8 from J, leaving 13 bases between them. The CDR3 has 13 residues. CDR1 and CDR2 from the germline V gene are KGHSH and LQKENI. The CDR3 bases are TGTGCCAGCTCGCCCCGGACAGAAGAAAAACTGTTTTTT. Protein sequence: CASSPRTEEKLFF.

This clone appeared once. The gene calls are TRBV24-1 and TRBJ2-5; 7 bases are a match to TRBD1. With 4 bases clipped from V and 6 bases from J, the junction kept 4 bases outside the gene matches. This CDR3 has 13 amino acids. CDR1 is KGHDR, CDR2 SFDVKD, per germline. The CDR3 DNA is TGTGCCACCAGTGAAGGACAGGAGAAGACCCAGTACTTC. Translation gives CATSEGQEKTQYF.

The rearrangement links TRBV7-2 to TRBJ2-7; 10 bases line up with TRBD2. Trimming took 4 bases from V and 7 from J; bases not matched to a gene: 13. This CDR3 is 16 amino acids long. From germline, CDR1 is SGHTA and CDR2 FQGNSA. CDR3 nucleotide sequence: TGTGCCAGCAGCTCCGGAACTAGCGGGGTCCTCGGGGAGCAGTACTTC. Protein product: CASSSGTSGVLGEQYF. Supplemented by reference TRBV7-2 and TRBJ2-7, the full variable domain reads GAGVSQSPSNKVTEKGKDVELRCDPISGHTALYWYRQSLGQGLEFLIYFQGNSAPDKSGLPSDRFSAERTGGSVSTLTIQRTQQEDSAVYLCASSSGTSGVLGEQYFGPGTRLTVT.

This clone was seen just once. V gene TRBV7-7 combines with J gene TRBJ2-1; a possible D gene is TRBD1 (6 bases). This CDR3 has 13 amino acids. V was clipped by 6 bases and J by 3 bases, with 9 bases between them. In germline, CDR1 is SSHAT, CDR2 FNYEAQ (reference sequence). Written as DNA, the CDR3 is TGTGCCAGCAGTTGGGACATCTACAATGAGCAGTTCTTC. It specifies CASSWDIYNEQFF. The full variable domain, completed using reference TRBV7-7 and TRBJ2-1, is GAGVSQSPRYKVTKRGQDVTLRCDPISSHATLYWYQQALGQGPEFLTYFNYEAQPDKSGLPSDRFSAERPEGSISTLTIQRTEQRDSAMYRCASSWDIYNEQFFGPGTRLTVL.